This TCR beta chain appears in the sequencing data of a study of cytomegalovirus exposure and HLA in healthy donors. Findings and limits, study-wide: For TCR beta chains, V- and J-gene trimming was later linked to a missense DCLRE1C variant. A later analysis found TCR association rates differed by HLA locus, highest for DRB1 and lowest for HLA-C. Later analysis reportedly placed an Asian-associated ancestry cluster below the approximately 730-donor mean in N-insertions.

The V and J ends lost 1 base and 8 bases respectively, with 5 bases between them. The CDR3 contains 11 residues. Germline V gives CDR1 MGHRA, CDR2 YSYEKL. PCR was performed using 60 Vbeta and 13 Jbeta primers. The assay was immunoSEQ multiplex PCR, and TCRdb's table has in-frame clones only and misses some. The sample contains 150,000 to 200,000 clones, 65% to 90% of which appear only once. As for this clone: The antigen is unknown.

The chain has TRBV4-1 and TRBJ1-1; D is ambiguous. This clonotype was obtained from a woman aged 50 to 65 in good health and CMV-seronegative. The sample was PBMCs. The CDR3 region has the DNA TGCGCCAGCAGCCAAGGGCAAGAAGCTTTCTTT. This gives the protein CASSQGQEAFF.